This T cell receptor (beta chain) was recovered during a study of blood T cell repertoires in COVID-19. The V gene's germline CDR1 is SNHLY and CDR2 FYNNEI. The length of the CDR3 is 16 residues. Trimming removed 0 bases at V and 2 bases at J, with 11 bases between. Sequenced by immunoSEQ multiplex PCR; TCRdb stores in-frame clones only, minus some. The table shows some 130,000 clones, with approximately 87% occurring only once. The chain uses TRBV2 and TRBJ2-1; a weak D match, TRBD1 (5 bases). The receptor was isolated from a human donor in a cohort sampled during active COVID-19. Sample: peripheral blood. The CDR3 region has the DNA TGTGCCAGCAGTGAAGCGGCTACCAGGGCCTACAATGAGCAGTTCTTC. It codes for CASSEAATRAYNEQFF.